This TCR beta chain was obtained from a study of T cell responses to AZD1222 COVID-19 vaccine. Findings of the study overall: Clonal diversity was possibly underestimated, and the donors were mostly white British, with more females. In the spike-specific TCR repertoire, nearly half reportedly target unmutated variant regions. Seropositive AZD1222 recipients at baseline numbered only five or six.

Germline V gene sequence: CDR1 SGHTA, CDR2 FQGNSA. CDR3 size: 14 residues. With 3 bases clipped from V and 5 bases from J, the junction kept 4 bases outside the gene matches. Sequenced by immunoSEQ multiplex PCR; TCRdb stores in-frame clones only, minus some. The sample includes approximately 60,000 clones, around 84% of them seen just once. To note about this clone: Its antigen is unidentified.

This chain uses TRBV7-2 with TRBJ2-3, with 8 bases lining up with TRBD2. The starting material was peripheral blood, obtained on day 0 of AZD1222 vaccination. This clonotype originated in an adult in good health. Here the CDR3 reads CASSFAGGEDTQYF. In DNA, the CDR3 is TGTGCCAGCAGCTTTGCGGGGGGAGAAGATACGCAGTATTTT.